This passage covers 3 T cell receptor beta chains from one sample sequenced in a study of chemoradiotherapy in HPV16-positive cancers. Profiled with immunoSEQ multiplex PCR; TCRdb holds only in-frame clones, not every one. The table includes around 15,000 clones, 69% detected once. The material was obtained from a patient who underwent chemoradiotherapy. The receptors derive from a human donor with HPV-associated anogenital cancer.

The chain carries TRBV27 and TRBJ1-2; D is uncertain. V lost 7 bases, J lost 6 bases, and 12 bases lay in between. This CDR3 has 12 residues. Per germline, CDR1 MNHEY and CDR2 SMNVEV (reference sequence). Here the CDR3 reads CASMGKTNGYTF. The CDR3 DNA follows: TGTGCCAGCATGGGGAAGACGAATGGCTACACCTTC.

The rearrangement uses TRBV4-3 and TRBJ1-5; maybe TRBD1 (6 bases). Per the germline V gene, CDR1 is LGHNA and CDR2 is YSLEER. The CDR3 covers 13 residues. V lost 0 bases, J lost 8 bases, and 8 bases lay in between. CDR3 amino acids: CASSQDRGEPQHF. The CDR3 bases are TGCGCCAGCAGCCAAGACAGGGGTGAGCCCCAGCATTTT.

As DNA, the CDR3 is TGTGCCAGCAATTGGGACGGTAACACCGGGGAGCTGTTTTTT. Encoded protein: CASNWDGNTGELFF. The chain recombines TRBV6-6 with TRBJ2-2; D is tentatively TRBD1 or TRBD2 (5 bases each). V was trimmed by 7 bases and J by 2 bases, leaving 11 bases between them. Germline V gene data show CDR1 as MNHNY and CDR2 as SVGAGI (reference sequence). This CDR3 is 14 amino acids long.